This T cell receptor (beta chain) derives from a study of blood T cell repertoires in COVID-19. This CDR3 is 15 amino acids long. Germline V gene data show CDR1 as LGHNA and CDR2 as YNFKEQ. Trimming took 0 bases from V and 11 from J, leaving 14 bases between them. This clone was observed a single time. Profiling relied on immunoSEQ multiplex PCR, and the TCRdb table lists in-frame clones only, not all of them. The sample lists around 89,000 clones, around 72% occurring once. V and J are TRBV4-2 and TRBJ1-6; D is possibly TRBD1 (6 bases). Material for sequencing was peripheral blood. This clonotype was obtained from a woman over 75 with acute or convalescent COVID-19. CDR3 protein: CASSQDPGERTPLHF. The CDR3, as DNA: TGTGCCAGCAGCCAAGACCCAGGGGAAAGGACACCCCTCCACTTT.